The clone carrying this TCR beta chain has more than one count but fewer than ten. The antigen is not known. TCRdb ran MiXCR on the RT-PCR reads and lists one entry per CDR3 protein. Among 500,000 to 600,000 distinct CDR3 sequences, approximately 12% were seen once, and the ten largest hold 9.5% to 13%. This sample is part of a study of response to subunit inactivated influenza vaccine. Study-wide points: Authors proposed each seasonal influenza vaccination draws in few new T cells.

The clonotype originates from a man in his fifties who received an inactivated influenza vaccine. The sample in question was PBMCs from blood, obtained on the day of vaccination.

CDR3 region: CASSPYGTSRRDTQYF. CDR3 nucleotide sequence: TGTGCCAGCTCACCATACGGGACTAGTAGGCGAGATACGCAGTATTTT. V and J are TRBV18 and TRBJ2-3; 8 bases fit TRBD2. Trimming removed 2 bases from V and 5 bases from J; junction bases left unmatched: 9. CDR3 size: 16 residues. The germline CDR1 and CDR2 sequences are KGHSH and LQKENI.